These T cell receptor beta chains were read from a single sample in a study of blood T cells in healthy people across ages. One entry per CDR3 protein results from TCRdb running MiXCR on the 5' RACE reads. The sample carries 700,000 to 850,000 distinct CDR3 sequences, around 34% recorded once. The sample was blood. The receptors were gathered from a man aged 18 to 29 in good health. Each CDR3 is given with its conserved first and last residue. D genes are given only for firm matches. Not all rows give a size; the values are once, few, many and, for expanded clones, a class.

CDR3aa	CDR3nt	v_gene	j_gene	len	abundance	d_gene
CASSCGSQETQYF	TGTGCCAGCAGCTGCGGGAGCCAAGAGACCCAGTACTTC	TRBV7-3	TRBJ2-5	13	-	TRBD2
CASSVGLIGELFF	TGTGCCAGCAGCGTAGGGTTGATCGGGGAGCTGTTTTTT	TRBV9	TRBJ2-2	13	-	-
CASTPGPGGSGDTQYF	TGCGCCAGCACGCCAGGACCAGGCGGGAGTGGGGATACGCAGTATTTT	TRBV4-1	TRBJ2-3	16	-	TRBD2
CATSSYGPQKIAFF	TGTGCCACCAGCAGCTACGGACCCCAGAAGATCGCTTTCTTT	TRBV15	TRBJ1-1	14	-	-
CASSQGAPVGQFF	TGCGCCAGCAGCCAAGGCGCCCCCGTGGGGCAGTTCTTC	TRBV4-3	TRBJ2-1	13	-	-
CSAGAGQFSNQPQHF	TGCAGTGCTGGAGCGGGACAATTTAGCAATCAGCCCCAGCATTTT	TRBV20-1	TRBJ1-5	15	few	-
CASSGKRVGDGSSHNEQFF	TGCGCCAGCAGCGGCAAGAGGGTGGGGGACGGAAGCTCCCACAATGAGCAGTTCTTC	TRBV5-1	TRBJ2-1	19	-	-
CASHRDRADEQFF	TGTGCCAGCCACCGGGACAGGGCCGATGAGCAGTTCTTC	TRBV10-3	TRBJ2-1	13	-	TRBD1
CSAGDRGRGYTF	TGCAGTGCTGGGGACAGGGGACGTGGCTACACCTTC	TRBV20-1	TRBJ1-2	12	-	TRBD1
CASSQYDSNNQPRHF	TGTGCCAGCAGCCAATACGACAGTAACAATCAGCCCCGGCATTTT	TRBV4-2	TRBJ1-5	15	-	-
CAGSQEGGTGYEKLFF	TGTGCCGGCAGCCAAGAAGGCGGGACAGGGTATGAAAAACTGTTTTTT	TRBV4-2	TRBJ1-4	16	-	TRBD1
CASSRLGGGVNEKLFF	TGTGCCAGCAGTCGCCTCGGGGGAGGAGTGAATGAAAAACTGTTTTTT	TRBV25-1	TRBJ1-4	16	many	-
CASSSRGPEDTQYF	TGTGCCAGCAGCTCCAGGGGGCCGGAGGATACGCAGTATTTT	TRBV7-2	TRBJ2-3	14	few	TRBD1
CSVERQMNTEAFF	TGCAGCGTTGAAAGACAGATGAACACTGAAGCTTTCTTT	TRBV29-1	TRBJ1-1	13	few	-
CASSTTRQADTQYF	TGTGCCAGCAGCACGACTCGTCAGGCAGATACGCAGTATTTT	TRBV27	TRBJ2-3	14	-	-
CASMALAGTLHEQFF	TGCGCCAGCATGGCCCTAGCGGGAACCCTTCATGAGCAGTTCTTC	TRBV5-1	TRBJ2-1	15	few	TRBD2
CASNLGQASYEQYF	TGCGCCAGCAACTTGGGACAGGCCTCCTACGAGCAGTACTTC	TRBV5-1	TRBJ2-7	14	few	TRBD1
CASSGLGDTEAFF	TGCGCCAGCTCGGGTCTTGGGGACACTGAAGCTTTCTTT	TRBV4-1	TRBJ1-1	13	-	-
CASSPGTQAYEQYF	TGTGCCAGCAGCCCCGGGACCCAAGCCTACGAGCAGTACTTC	TRBV9	TRBJ2-7	14	-	-
CRTRGALGAFF	TGCAGGACTCGGGGGGCTCTCGGAGCTTTCTTT	TRBV20-1	TRBJ1-1	11	-	-
CASSLNGGSPGDTQYF	TGTGCCAGCAGCTTAAATGGCGGGAGTCCGGGAGATACGCAGTATTTT	TRBV7-2	TRBJ2-3	16	few	TRBD2
CSVDRNEQYF	TGCAGCGTTGACAGAAATGAGCAGTACTTC	TRBV29-1	TRBJ2-7	10	few	-
CATSSDTANSGSGANVLTF	TGTGCCACCAGCAGTGATACCGCAAACTCGGGGTCTGGGGCCAACGTCCTGACTTTC	TRBV15	TRBJ2-6	19	-	-
CSVIGGTGEQYF	TGCAGCGTTATTGGGGGGACAGGCGAGCAGTACTTC	TRBV29-1	TRBJ2-7	12	many	TRBD1
CASSFSSGGANVLTF	TGTGCCAGCAGTTTTAGTTCAGGTGGGGCCAACGTCCTGACTTTC	TRBV28	TRBJ2-6	15	-	-
CASSLTAYGYTF	TGTGCCAGCAGTTTGACAGCCTATGGCTACACCTTC	TRBV12-3/TRBV12-4	TRBJ1-2	12	many	-
CAGSLQGSYNSPLHF	TGCGCCGGCAGCTTACAGGGGTCCTATAATTCACCCCTCCACTTT	TRBV5-1	TRBJ1-6	15	-	TRBD1
CASRTSGGVGTQYF	TGTGCCAGCAGGACTAGCGGGGGGGTAGGTACGCAGTATTTT	TRBV2	TRBJ2-3	14	-	TRBD2
CASSQVRQGNQPQHF	TGTGCCAGCAGCCAAGTTCGGCAGGGTAATCAGCCCCAGCATTTT	TRBV4-2	TRBJ1-5	15	few	-
CASSFRTGASTDTQYF	TGTGCCAGCAGCTTTAGGACGGGGGCTAGCACAGATACGCAGTATTTT	TRBV13	TRBJ2-3	16	-	-
CASSLGGEGNQPQHF	TGTGCCAGCAGTTTAGGGGGGGAGGGGAATCAGCCCCAGCATTTT	TRBV12-3/TRBV12-4	TRBJ1-5	15	-	-
CASSLASYLTQETQYF	TGTGCCAGCAGCTTAGCCTCCTATCTAACACAAGAGACCCAGTACTTC	TRBV11-2	TRBJ2-5	16	-	-
CAINMERGGSRDNEQFF	TGTGCCATCAACATGGAGCGGGGGGGCTCGAGGGACAATGAGCAGTTCTTC	TRBV10-3	TRBJ2-1	17	few	TRBD2
CASSIGPAGGTDTQYF	TGTGCCAGCAGCATAGGGCCAGCTGGCGGCACAGATACGCAGTATTTT	TRBV7-2	TRBJ2-3	16	few	-
CASSLPGNNYGYTF	TGTGCCAGCAGCTTACCAGGAAATAACTATGGCTACACCTTC	TRBV7-2	TRBJ1-2	14	-	-
CASSISGGLNYGYTF	TGCGCCAGCAGCATTTCGGGAGGGCTTAACTATGGCTACACCTTC	TRBV5-1	TRBJ1-2	15	many	-
CASKRVGVETQYF	TGTGCCAGCAAAAGAGTGGGGGTGGAGACCCAGTACTTC	TRBV12-3/TRBV12-4	TRBJ2-5	13	few	-
CAISEEGTETQYF	TGTGCCATCAGTGAGGAGGGGACCGAGACCCAGTACTTC	TRBV10-3	TRBJ2-5	13	few	-
CSAPPGTVYNEQYF	TGCAGTGCCCCACCCGGGACAGTATACAATGAGCAGTACTTC	TRBV20-1	TRBJ2-7	14	-	TRBD1
CANSSRTSGGEYEQYF	TGTGCCAACAGTTCTCGGACTAGCGGGGGGGAATACGAGCAGTACTTC	TRBV6-5	TRBJ2-7	16	-	TRBD2
CSALTSGGPSYNEQFF	TGCAGTGCCCTGACTAGCGGGGGGCCCTCCTACAATGAGCAGTTCTTC	TRBV20-1	TRBJ2-1	16	few	TRBD2
CASSRAFPSGKDNEQFF	TGTGCCAGCAGCCGGGCTTTCCCTAGCGGTAAAGACAATGAGCAGTTCTTC	TRBV6-5	TRBJ2-1	17	-	TRBD2
CASSTTGAGYGYTF	TGTGCCAGCAGCACCACAGGGGCGGGCTATGGCTACACCTTC	TRBV7-2	TRBJ1-2	14	few	TRBD1
CTTMTGALNEQFF	TGTACCACCATGACAGGGGCTTTGAATGAGCAGTTCTTC	TRBV12-3/TRBV12-4	TRBJ2-1	13	-	TRBD1
CASSLAGGGFTGELFF	TGTGCCAGCAGCTTAGCGGGAGGGGGGTTCACCGGGGAGCTGTTTTTT	TRBV7-2	TRBJ2-2	16	-	-